This T cell receptor (beta chain) was sequenced for a study of post-analysis software for immune sequencing data. Study-level points and caveats: Comparison of patients with controls showed roughly five TRBV segments more frequent in patients, TRBV5-6, TRBV5-1 and TRBV20-1 among them.

The CDR3 consists of 14 residues. Trimming shortened V by 6 bases and J by 7 bases, and 18 bases separated the two germline ends. Researchers reported that TCR beta cDNA libraries carried unique molecular identifiers. In TCRdb, the PCR reads were re-called with MiXCR into one record per CDR3 protein. Of roughly 800,000 distinct CDR3 sequences in the sample, about 50% are singletons; the top ten hold approximately 4.3%. For this clonotype: The antigen is unknown.

Sequences were obtained from blood. This TCR was sampled from a girl aged 10-17 years with multiple sclerosis. The rearrangement uses TRBV12-3 or TRBV12-4 and TRBJ1-2; D not certain. In DNA, the CDR3 is TGTGCCAGCAGGCCCGCGGATAGGACGGGTGGCTACACCTTC. Translation: CASRPADRTGGYTF.